The rows below give T cell receptor beta chains drawn from one sample of a study of Graves' ophthalmopathy and Graves' hyperthyroidism. TCRdb fed the multiplex PCR reads into MiXCR, producing one record per CDR3 protein. The table has around 1.1 million distinct CDR3 sequences, about two fifths seen once; the top ten hold over 8.5%. The sequenced sample was peripheral blood or thyroid tissue (not recorded which). The receptors shown here come from an adult man with Graves' hyperthyroidism. The CDR3 runs from the conserved cysteine through the conserved F or W. A D gene is named only where the DNA matches it firmly. Size is stated for part of the rows, as once, few or many counts, or as a class when the clone is expanded.

V gene: TRBV14; J gene: TRBJ2-5; clone size: many; CDR3 length: 13; D gene: -; CDR3 protein: CASSQVTGGPRYF; CDR3 DNA: TGTGCCAGCAGCCAAGTCACCGGGGGGCCCAGGTACTTC
V gene: TRBV10-3; J gene: TRBJ2-7; clone size: -; CDR3 length: 13; D gene: -; CDR3 protein: CASSPGTPDREYF; CDR3 DNA: TGTGCCAGCAGTCCCGGGACACCGGATAGGGAGTACTTC
V gene: TRBV20-1; J gene: TRBJ2-2; clone size: many; CDR3 length: 15; D gene: TRBD2; CDR3 protein: CSARGTSGYTGELFF; CDR3 DNA: TGCAGTGCTAGAGGGACTAGCGGATACACCGGGGAGCTGTTTTTT
V gene: TRBV13; J gene: TRBJ1-1; clone size: many; CDR3 length: 14; D gene: -; CDR3 protein: CASSSSQMNTEAFF; CDR3 DNA: TGTGCCAGCAGCTCCAGTCAGATGAACACTGAAGCTTTCTTT
V gene: TRBV9; J gene: TRBJ2-7; clone size: many; CDR3 length: 15; D gene: -; CDR3 protein: CASSSRGGGGYEQYF; CDR3 DNA: TGTGCCAGCAGCTCCCGCGGCGGAGGTGGCTACGAGCAGTACTTC
V gene: TRBV14; J gene: TRBJ1-4; clone size: many; CDR3 length: 14; D gene: -; CDR3 protein: CASSIQATNEKLFF; CDR3 DNA: TGTGCCAGCAGCATACAGGCAACTAATGAAAAACTGTTTTTT
V gene: TRBV27; J gene: TRBJ2-6; clone size: -; CDR3 length: 15; D gene: -; CDR3 protein: CASSPVPLWANVLTF; CDR3 DNA: TGTGCCAGCAGCCCAGTCCCGCTTTGGGCCAACGTCCTGACTTTC
V gene: TRBV10-3; J gene: TRBJ1-5; clone size: -; CDR3 length: 16; D gene: TRBD1; CDR3 protein: CASSASSGTGNQPQHF; CDR3 DNA: TGTGCCAGCAGTGCCTCTTCCGGGACAGGTAATCAGCCCCAGCATTTT
V gene: TRBV15; J gene: TRBJ2-7; clone size: -; CDR3 length: 14; D gene: TRBD1; CDR3 protein: CATSSGQGASEQYF; CDR3 DNA: TGTGCCACCAGCAGCGGACAGGGGGCGTCGGAGCAGTACTTC
V gene: TRBV7-2; J gene: TRBJ2-2; clone size: many; CDR3 length: 13; D gene: -; CDR3 protein: CAGGAGNTGELFF; CDR3 DNA: TGTGCCGGGGGGGCAGGGAACACCGGGGAGCTGTTTTTT
V gene: TRBV12-3/TRBV12-4; J gene: TRBJ1-2; clone size: many; CDR3 length: 13; D gene: -; CDR3 protein: CASSWTVRLGYTF; CDR3 DNA: TGTGCCAGCAGTTGGACTGTTCGCCTTGGCTACACCTTC
V gene: TRBV27; J gene: TRBJ2-7; clone size: -; CDR3 length: 17; D gene: -; CDR3 protein: CASRRRGGTGVSYEQYF; CDR3 DNA: TGTGCCAGCAGAAGGCGTGGTGGGACGGGGGTTTCCTACGAGCAGTACTTC
V gene: TRBV2; J gene: TRBJ2-7; clone size: few; CDR3 length: 16; D gene: TRBD1; CDR3 protein: CASSLEGTGTFYEQYF; CDR3 DNA: TGTGCCAGCAGCCTAGAAGGGACAGGGACCTTCTACGAGCAGTACTTC
V gene: TRBV20-1; J gene: TRBJ2-7; clone size: -; CDR3 length: 13; D gene: TRBD2; CDR3 protein: CSARPGLADEQYF; CDR3 DNA: TGCAGTGCTAGACCGGGACTAGCCGACGAGCAGTACTTC
V gene: TRBV9; J gene: TRBJ2-5; clone size: many; CDR3 length: 16; D gene: TRBD1; CDR3 protein: CASSAASGTGLETQYF; CDR3 DNA: TGTGCCAGCAGCGCAGCCTCCGGGACAGGGTTAGAGACCCAGTACTTC
V gene: TRBV29-1; J gene: TRBJ2-5; clone size: -; CDR3 length: 13; D gene: -; CDR3 protein: CSVTRGAEETQYF; CDR3 DNA: TGCAGCGTCACCCGGGGGGCGGAAGAGACCCAGTACTTC
V gene: TRBV7-9; J gene: TRBJ2-5; clone size: -; CDR3 length: 15; D gene: TRBD2; CDR3 protein: CASRSLAGGQETQYF; CDR3 DNA: TGTGCCAGCAGGTCACTAGCGGGAGGCCAAGAGACCCAGTACTTC
V gene: TRBV28; J gene: TRBJ2-7; clone size: few; CDR3 length: 12; D gene: -; CDR3 protein: CASNGLSYEQYF; CDR3 DNA: TGTGCCAGCAACGGGCTTTCCTACGAGCAGTACTTC
V gene: TRBV4-1; J gene: TRBJ2-7; clone size: few; CDR3 length: 13; D gene: TRBD1; CDR3 protein: CASSQGQGVEQYF; CDR3 DNA: TGCGCCAGCAGCCAGGGACAGGGTGTCGAGCAGTACTTC
V gene: TRBV9; J gene: TRBJ2-2; clone size: -; CDR3 length: 16; D gene: TRBD1; CDR3 protein: CASSVSGTGGVGELFF; CDR3 DNA: TGTGCCAGCAGCGTTAGTGGGACAGGGGGCGTCGGGGAGCTGTTTTTT
V gene: TRBV20-1; J gene: TRBJ1-6; clone size: many; CDR3 length: 18; D gene: -; CDR3 protein: CSARVARTANSYNSPLHF; CDR3 DNA: TGCAGTGCTAGAGTGGCGAGGACAGCTAACTCCTATAATTCACCCCTCCACTTT
V gene: TRBV20-1; J gene: TRBJ1-1; clone size: few; CDR3 length: 16; D gene: -; CDR3 protein: CSARAAGQLLNTEAFF; CDR3 DNA: TGCAGTGCTAGAGCGGCAGGACAGCTACTGAACACTGAAGCTTTCTTT
V gene: TRBV5-5; J gene: TRBJ2-7; clone size: few; CDR3 length: 14; D gene: -; CDR3 protein: CASSGGPLSYEQYF; CDR3 DNA: TGTGCCAGCAGTGGCGGGCCCCTCTCCTACGAGCAGTACTTC
V gene: TRBV6-2/TRBV6-3; J gene: TRBJ2-7; clone size: few; CDR3 length: 12; D gene: -; CDR3 protein: CASSLTVREQYF; CDR3 DNA: TGTGCCAGCAGTCTCACGGTCCGAGAGCAGTACTTC
V gene: TRBV4-3; J gene: TRBJ2-2; clone size: many; CDR3 length: 16; D gene: TRBD2; CDR3 protein: CASSQGLAGHTGELFF; CDR3 DNA: TGCGCCAGCAGCCAGGGACTAGCGGGACACACCGGGGAGCTGTTTTTT
V gene: TRBV4-3; J gene: TRBJ2-7; clone size: few; CDR3 length: 13; D gene: -; CDR3 protein: CASSQEGTPKQYF; CDR3 DNA: TGCGCCAGCAGCCAAGAGGGCACGCCCAAGCAGTACTTC
V gene: TRBV7-8; J gene: TRBJ1-5; clone size: many; CDR3 length: 15; D gene: -; CDR3 protein: CASSRGQGNNQPQHF; CDR3 DNA: TGTGCCAGCAGCCGAGGGCAGGGGAACAATCAGCCCCAGCATTTT
V gene: TRBV13; J gene: TRBJ2-5; clone size: few; CDR3 length: 16; D gene: TRBD2; CDR3 protein: CASSPLGTSGSETQYF; CDR3 DNA: TGTGCCAGCTCACCACTCGGGACTAGCGGGTCGGAGACCCAGTACTTC
V gene: TRBV19; J gene: TRBJ2-7; clone size: many; CDR3 length: 13; D gene: TRBD1; CDR3 protein: CASSEGAPYEQYF; CDR3 DNA: TGTGCCTCGTCCGAGGGGGCCCCCTACGAGCAGTACTTC
V gene: TRBV29-1; J gene: TRBJ1-2; clone size: many; CDR3 length: 13; D gene: -; CDR3 protein: CSATAAGAYGYTF; CDR3 DNA: TGCAGCGCCACCGCGGCAGGTGCCTATGGCTACACCTTC
V gene: TRBV7-9; J gene: TRBJ2-7; clone size: -; CDR3 length: 14; D gene: TRBD2; CDR3 protein: CASSRTGGKDKQYF; CDR3 DNA: TGCGCCAGCAGCCGCACGGGAGGGAAAGATAAGCAGTACTTC
V gene: TRBV7-2; J gene: TRBJ1-6; clone size: many; CDR3 length: 13; D gene: -; CDR3 protein: CASSDNRDSPLHF; CDR3 DNA: TGTGCCAGCAGCGACAACAGGGATTCACCCCTCCACTTT
V gene: TRBV6-2/TRBV6-3; J gene: TRBJ1-2; clone size: -; CDR3 length: 14; D gene: -; CDR3 protein: CASSTWDKFYGYTF; CDR3 DNA: TGTGCCAGCAGTACCTGGGACAAATTCTATGGCTACACCTTC
V gene: TRBV19; J gene: TRBJ1-5; clone size: -; CDR3 length: 12; D gene: -; CDR3 protein: CASRTQGRSQHF; CDR3 DNA: TGTGCCAGTAGAACACAGGGTCGGTCCCAGCATTTT
V gene: TRBV15; J gene: TRBJ2-5; clone size: many; CDR3 length: 14; D gene: -; CDR3 protein: CATSRDLIQETQYF; CDR3 DNA: TGTGCCACCAGCAGAGATCTAATACAAGAGACCCAGTACTTC
V gene: TRBV20-1; J gene: TRBJ2-7; clone size: many; CDR3 length: 13; D gene: TRBD1; CDR3 protein: CSATWDRLYEQYF; CDR3 DNA: TGCAGTGCTACTTGGGACAGGCTCTACGAGCAGTACTTC
V gene: TRBV12-3/TRBV12-4; J gene: TRBJ2-5; clone size: few; CDR3 length: 15; D gene: -; CDR3 protein: CASSNVTGIQETQYF; CDR3 DNA: TGTGCCAGCAGCAACGTAACAGGGATACAAGAGACCCAGTACTTC
V gene: TRBV25-1; J gene: TRBJ2-7; clone size: -; CDR3 length: 16; D gene: TRBD2; CDR3 protein: CASSAVRTSGSYEQYF; CDR3 DNA: TGTGCCAGCAGTGCGGTCCGGACTAGCGGCTCCTACGAGCAGTACTTC
V gene: TRBV6-5; J gene: TRBJ1-2; clone size: -; CDR3 length: 12; D gene: -; CDR3 protein: CVTAGGHYGYTF; CDR3 DNA: TGTGTCACGGCGGGGGGACACTATGGCTACACCTTC
V gene: TRBV12-3/TRBV12-4; J gene: TRBJ1-1; clone size: many; CDR3 length: 14; D gene: TRBD1; CDR3 protein: CASSRFTTDRRAFF; CDR3 DNA: TGTGCCAGCAGTCGATTTACCACGGACAGGCGCGCTTTCTTT
V gene: TRBV10-3; J gene: TRBJ2-5; clone size: -; CDR3 length: 14; D gene: -; CDR3 protein: CASRPGGRPETQYF; CDR3 DNA: TGTGCCAGCAGACCCGGGGGCCGTCCGGAGACCCAGTACTTC
V gene: TRBV28; J gene: TRBJ1-2; clone size: few; CDR3 length: 13; D gene: -; CDR3 protein: CASRTQGTYGYTF; CDR3 DNA: TGTGCCAGCAGGACACAGGGAACCTATGGCTACACCTTC
V gene: TRBV14; J gene: TRBJ2-7; clone size: few; CDR3 length: 16; D gene: TRBD1; CDR3 protein: CASSRIGQGTPYEQYF; CDR3 DNA: TGTGCCAGCAGCCGAATCGGACAGGGGACCCCCTACGAGCAGTACTTC
V gene: TRBV6-5; J gene: TRBJ2-7; clone size: few; CDR3 length: 15; D gene: TRBD1; CDR3 protein: CASSDTTGGIYEQYF; CDR3 DNA: TGTGCCAGCAGTGACACGACAGGGGGAATCTACGAGCAGTACTTC
V gene: TRBV10-3; J gene: TRBJ2-7; clone size: few; CDR3 length: 16; D gene: -; CDR3 protein: CASSRASDPNRYEQYF; CDR3 DNA: TGTGCCAGCAGTAGAGCTAGCGACCCTAACAGATACGAGCAGTACTTC
V gene: TRBV5-1; J gene: TRBJ2-2; clone size: -; CDR3 length: 15; D gene: -; CDR3 protein: CASSGNSGDTGELFF; CDR3 DNA: TGCGCCAGCAGCGGCAACTCGGGGGACACCGGGGAGCTGTTTTTT
V gene: TRBV11-2; J gene: TRBJ2-7; clone size: -; CDR3 length: 12; D gene: -; CDR3 protein: CASNDSSYEQYF; CDR3 DNA: TGTGCCAGCAACGACAGCTCCTACGAGCAGTACTTC
V gene: TRBV4-3; J gene: TRBJ2-5; clone size: many; CDR3 length: 15; D gene: TRBD1; CDR3 protein: CASSLQDRGLETQYF; CDR3 DNA: TGCGCCAGCAGCCTCCAGGACAGGGGGCTAGAGACCCAGTACTTC
V gene: TRBV10-3; J gene: TRBJ1-6; clone size: -; CDR3 length: 14; D gene: -; CDR3 protein: CASARTAGGSPLHF; CDR3 DNA: TGTGCCAGTGCCAGAACCGCGGGGGGTTCACCCCTCCACTTT